This T cell receptor beta chain comes out of a study of early T cells in non-severe SARS-CoV-2 infection. In TCRdb, the 5' RACE reads were re-called with MiXCR into one record per CDR3 protein. Of around 70,000 distinct CDR3 sequences in the sample, approximately 9% were seen once. This CDR3 is built from 15 residues. Trimming stripped 3 bases from V and 2 bases from J, with 14 bases between. This receptor was identified in an adult who was a healthcare worker with PCR-confirmed SARS-CoV-2 infection or an uninfected control (not recorded which). Sample: whole blood. This chain uses TRBV12-3 or TRBV12-4 with TRBJ2-7, with D perhaps TRBD2 (6 bases). DNA of the CDR3: TGTGCCAGCAGTTTTCAGGGTGGGAGGCCCTACGAGCAGTACTTC. Protein sequence: CASSFQGGRPYEQYF.